This T cell receptor beta chain appears in the sequencing data of a study of T cells in Graves' hyperthyroidism and ophthalmopathy. The sample holds many counts of this clonotype. Its specificity is not known. What was amplified from RNA transcripts were TCR beta CDR3 regions. Using the HTBI primer set, a first-round RT-PCR was run on the TCR CDR3. Each CDR3 protein gets one entry after TCRdb re-called the multiplex PCR reads with MiXCR. The table has around 520,000 distinct CDR3 sequences, 24% seen once. Findings of the study overall: Researchers found most expanded thyroid clonotypes above 0.001 in blood as well.

V was trimmed by 1 base and J by 3 bases, leaving 12 bases between them. CDR1 and CDR2 from the germline V gene are DFQATT and SNEGSKA (reference sequence). The CDR3 is 14 residues long. The chain couples TRBV20-1 to TRBJ1-1, with D perhaps TRBD1 (5 bases). This clonotype was sampled from a woman aged 30 to 39 with Graves' ophthalmopathy. The sample comprised blood. CDR3 protein: CSARGWGTDTEAFF. CDR3 in DNA: TGCAGTGCTAGAGGTTGGGGGACGGACACTGAAGCTTTCTTT.